The 15 T cell receptor beta chains presented below share a single source sample, sequenced in a study of blood T cell repertoires in COVID-19. Only in-frame clones appear in the TCRdb table, and some are missing; sequencing was by immunoSEQ multiplex PCR. Of roughly 200,000 clones listed, 65% to 85% were seen once; the top ten hold around 8.1%. The sequenced sample consisted of peripheral blood. Every receptor here comes from a man between 35 and 55 years old with active or convalescent COVID-19.

This clone has at least ten counts. The chain joins TRBV4-1 to TRBJ1-2, with a weak D call TRBD1 (6 bases). Germline lookup yields CDR1 MGHRA and CDR2 YSYEKL. The CDR3 sequence is 15 residues long. V was cut by 1 base and J by 5 bases, with 14 bases left in between. CDR3 in DNA: TGCGCCAGCAGCCAAGTGGGGTTGGGGACATATGGCTACACCTTC. This sequence encodes CASSQVGLGTYGYTF.

This chain uses TRBV5-1 with TRBJ2-3; 7 nucleotides line up with TRBD1. The trim removed 3 bases at V and 0 bases at J, leaving 10 bases unmatched. CDR1 is SGHRS and CDR2 is YFSETQ in the germline V gene. The CDR3 runs to 17 residues. The CDR3 region is CASSYGTDVSSTDTQYF. CDR3 coding DNA: TGCGCCAGCAGCTACGGGACAGATGTCTCTAGCACAGATACGCAGTATTTT.

CDR3 in DNA: TGTGCCAGTAGTAGCGAGGCCATGAGGACTGGAAACACCATATATTTT. It translates to CASSSEAMRTGNTIYF. The chain combines TRBV19 with TRBJ1-3; D is unresolved. Germline-derived CDR1 and CDR2 are LNHDA and SQIVND (reference sequence). The CDR3 runs to 16 residues. Trimming cost V 4 bases and J 2 bases, with 15 bases left between them.

This clone is a singleton in its sample. The chain couples TRBV11-3 to TRBJ2-5; 7 bases line up with TRBD2. The CDR3 loop spans 17 amino acids. V was clipped by 4 bases and J by 0 bases; unmatched bases: 11. From germline, CDR1 is SGHNT and CDR2 YENEEA. The CDR3 region is CASSSVFSGRNQETQYF. The CDR3 DNA reads TGTGCCAGCAGCTCCGTGTTTAGCGGGCGAAACCAAGAGACCCAGTACTTC.

The genes are TRBV15 and TRBJ2-7; TRBD1 matches 7 bases. The germline gives CDR1 LNHNV, CDR2 YYDKDF (reference sequence). With 0 bases clipped from V and 2 bases from J, the junction kept 4 bases outside the gene matches. This CDR3 is built from 15 residues. CDR3: CATSRERQGTYEQYF. The CDR3 DNA reads TGTGCCACCAGCAGAGAACGACAGGGAACCTACGAGCAGTACTTC.

The genes are TRBV7-3 and TRBJ2-2; D unclear. CDR3 size: 14 residues. V lost 0 bases to trimming and J lost 4 bases, with 6 bases between them. CDR1 is SGHTA and CDR2 is FQGTGA in the germline V gene. The CDR3 DNA follows: TGTGCCAGCAGCTTAACCGGTGGCACCGGGGAGCTGTTTTTT. Its translation is CASSLTGGTGELFF.

This chain uses TRBV4-3 with TRBJ1-2; 7 bases map to TRBD1. The CDR3 is 16 amino acids. Germline V CDR1 and CDR2: LGHNA, YSLEER. V lost 0 bases to trimming and J lost 2 bases; unmatched junction nucleotides: 6. CDR3 coding DNA: TGCGCCAGCAGCCAAGAAAACAGGGGCGGAAACTATGGCTACACCTTC. Translated: CASSQENRGGNYGYTF.

The chain recombines TRBV6-5 with TRBJ1-6; 10 bases are shared with TRBD1. CDR3 length: 15 residues. The ends lost 5 bases at V and 6 bases at J; junction bases unmatched: 4. Germline CDR1 reads MNHEY; CDR2 reads SVGAGI. CDR3 coding DNA: TGTGCCAGCAGTAACCGGGACAGGGGTAATTCACCCCTCCACTTT. As protein: CASSNRDRGNSPLHF.

This clone was counted once. CDR3 sequence reads: CASSGGGQETQYF. DNA for the CDR3: TGTGCCAGCAGCGGCGGGGGACAAGAGACCCAGTACTTC. This chain links TRBV9 with TRBJ2-5, with TRBD2 matching 7 bases. With 3 bases clipped from V and 2 bases from J, the junction kept 1 base outside the gene matches. The germline gives CDR1 SGDLS, CDR2 YYNGEE. The CDR3 has 13 amino acids. Full variable domain (missing parts from reference TRBV9 and TRBJ2-5): DSGVTQTPKHLITATGQRVTLRCSPRSGDLSVYWYQQSLDQGLQFLIQYYNGEERAKGNILERFSAQQFPDLHSELNLSSLELGDSALYFCASSGGGQETQYFGPGTRLLVL.

The chain couples TRBV19 to TRBJ2-1, with TRBD2 matching over 8 bases. The CDR3 loop spans 19 amino acids. J gave up 4 bases and V 10 bases, and 24 bases lay outside the gene matches. Germline V CDR1 and CDR2: LNHDA, SQIVND (reference sequence). CDR3 protein: CATLSRGGAGVGMYNEQFF. The CDR3 DNA reads as TGTGCCACACTATCGCGCGGAGGAGCGGGAGTGGGTATGTACAATGAGCAGTTCTTC.

The rearrangement links TRBV12-3 or TRBV12-4 to TRBJ1-1, with no clear D. The CDR3 sequence is 13 residues long. V was clipped by 5 bases and J by 4 bases, with 11 bases between them. CDR3 amino acids: CASSAFAGTEAFF. The DNA of the CDR3 is TGTGCCAGCAGTGCGTTTGCAGGCACTGAAGCTTTCTTT.

This rearrangement joins TRBV19 to TRBJ1-1; D is ambiguous. The CDR3 contains 14 residues. CDR1 and CDR2 from the germline V gene are LNHDA and SQIVND (reference sequence). Trimming pared 5 bases from V and 1 base from J, leaving 11 bases between. The CDR3 protein is CASSAQPRNTEAFF. The DNA of the CDR3 is TGTGCCAGTAGTGCTCAACCTAGGAACACTGAAGCTTTCTTT.

This chain links TRBV6-1 with TRBJ1-5, with a possible D match to TRBD1 (5 bases). Germline V CDR1 and CDR2: MNHNS, SASEGT. Between the trimmed V and J ends, which lost 2 bases and 10 bases, there was a span of 15 bases. CDR3 length equals 14 residues. The CDR3 sequence is CASSESGDVAPQHF. The CDR3, as DNA: TGTGCCAGCAGTGAAAGCGGGGACGTCGCCCCCCAGCATTTT.

The rearrangement links TRBV19 to TRBJ2-3, with 7 positions matching TRBD1. The CDR3 loop spans 14 amino acids. Germline values: CDR1 LNHDA, CDR2 SQIVND (reference sequence). V lost 11 bases, J lost 6 bases, and 14 bases stayed unmatched. The CDR3 here is CASSSRQGVDTQYF. The DNA of the CDR3 is TGTGCCTCCTCATCCCGGCAGGGGGTGGATACGCAGTATTTT. The full variable domain, in which reference TRBV19 and TRBJ2-3 provide the parts outside the CDR3, is DGGITQSPKYLFRKEGQNVTLSCEQNLNHDAMYWYRQDPGQGLRLIYYSQIVNDFQKGDIAEGYSVSREKKESFPLTVTSAQKNPTAFYLCASSSRQGVDTQYFGPGTRLTVL.

This clone was observed a handful of times. The V gene is TRBV11-3, the J gene TRBJ2-5; D not resolved. Per the germline V gene, CDR1 is SGHNT and CDR2 is YENEEA. The V gene lost 4 bases and the J gene lost 2 bases, with 2 bases spanning the gap. This CDR3 is 11 amino acids long. CDR3 loop: CASSSQETQYF. Here the CDR3 DNA reads TGTGCCAGCAGCTCGCAAGAGACCCAGTACTTC.